This T cell receptor (beta chain) was obtained from a study of blood T cell repertoires in COVID-19 (dated by TCRdb to 2020 to 2021). Turning to the overall study: The collaborator samples originated in the United States, Italy and Spain and spanned the acute and convalescent phases of COVID-19. The material from the prospective study consisted of cDNA or gDNA derived from T cells, B-cell-depleted T cells, or PBMCs. The dataset comprised deeply sampled blood TCRbeta repertoires from subjects exposed to, actively infected with, or recovered from COVID-19. The repertoires were released in a freely available public database meant as a resource for research on the immune response to SARS-CoV-2. The samples were drawn from two sources: the first 160 participants of the ongoing ImmuneRACE study, and over 1,000 subjects contributed by 6 global collaborators. Nearly every sample came with metadata listing a de-identified subject ID, COVID-19 status, age in years and sex. Where available, HLA class I and class II types were obtained from metadata supplied by the sample provider rather than from assay-based typing. Study-wide conclusions, independent of this receptor: How much clinical and demographic metadata was included differed by source and by participant, and the metadata was provided uncurated.

From the germline V gene (reference sequence), CDR1 is LNHDA and CDR2 is SQIVND. The CDR3 starts with the cysteine, ends with the phenylalanine, and has 15 residues. The only DNA kept is the CDR3, 45 bases in frame from the first base. V is pared back by 6 bases and J by 0 bases, with 14 bases lying between the germline termini. Participants in the prospective study were enrolled through a virtual design, were aged about 18 to 100 years, and lived in approximately 25 United States geographic areas. To assign participants to cohorts, the prospective study relied on clinical history that participants themselves reported in a screening survey and a study questionnaire. Recovered participants in ImmuneRACE Cohort 3 were defined by two consecutive negative NP/OP PCR tests, clearance by a healthcare professional, or resolution of symptoms. Each participant in the prospective study had whole blood, serum and a nasopharyngeal or oropharyngeal swab collected by mobile phlebotomists. Prospective study participants could optionally give additional blood draws and questionnaires over an approximately two-month period. Blood samples from the prospective study were shipped frozen or at room temperature prior to DNA extraction.

TCRbeta CDR3 regions were amplified from genomic DNA using the immunoSEQ Assay, a bias-controlled multiplex PCR. Per the original workflow: The number of nucleated cells in each sample was estimated by amplification of reference gene primers within the assay. To quantify the absolute abundance of each unique TCRbeta CDR3 rearrangement, sequence reads were collapsed and filtered. For each sample, productive Simpson clonality was calculated as the square root of Simpson's diversity index over productive rearrangements. TCRdb carries this immuneACCESS record with in-frame sequences only. Its versions omit some clonotypes, under half of them owing to an unresolved V gene in the studies checked, with the rest unexplained. The V and J calls and the clone size are those of that table, but D and trimming were determined from the DNA. Counted in this sample were around 300,000 clones; approximately 88% of them appeared once. The top ten clonotypes cover 6% to 7% of the sample.

Notes on this clone: What this receptor recognizes is not known. Base quality data are lacking; no much larger clone is found one base away.

The material sequenced was PBMCs or T cells enriched from blood (not recorded which). The clonotype comes from a woman aged 40 to 55 who had recovered from COVID-19. Recombination connected TRBV19 to TRBJ1-1, with TRBD1 as a weak D call on 5 bases. The sequenced DNA is TGTGCCAGTAGCAGACAGCCAACTCTGAACACTGAAGCTTTCTTT. Translated, it reads CASSRQPTLNTEAFF.